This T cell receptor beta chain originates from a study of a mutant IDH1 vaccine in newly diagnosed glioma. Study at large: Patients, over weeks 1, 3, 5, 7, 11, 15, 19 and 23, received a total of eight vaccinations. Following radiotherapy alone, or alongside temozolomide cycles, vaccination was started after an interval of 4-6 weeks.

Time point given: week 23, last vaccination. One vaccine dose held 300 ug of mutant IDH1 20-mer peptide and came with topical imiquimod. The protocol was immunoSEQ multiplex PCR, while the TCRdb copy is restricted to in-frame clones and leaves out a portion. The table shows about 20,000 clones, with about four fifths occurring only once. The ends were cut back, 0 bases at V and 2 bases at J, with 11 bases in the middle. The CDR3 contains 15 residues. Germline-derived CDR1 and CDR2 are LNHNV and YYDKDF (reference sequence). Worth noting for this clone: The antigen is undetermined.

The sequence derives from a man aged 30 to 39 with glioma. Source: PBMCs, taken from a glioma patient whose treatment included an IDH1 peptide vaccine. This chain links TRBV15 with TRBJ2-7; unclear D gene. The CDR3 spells CATSRESSNTYEQYF. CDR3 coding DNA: TGTGCCACCAGCAGAGAAAGTAGTAATACCTACGAGCAGTACTTC.